These 14 T cell receptor beta chains were sequenced from one sample in a study of OX40 agonist ivuxolimab in advanced cancers. The method was immunoSEQ multiplex PCR; TCRdb's version includes in-frame clones alone and lacks a portion of them. The sample holds tens of thousands of clones, roughly 90% seen once. The starting material was CD4+ or CD8+ T cells sorted from blood, obtained in a trial of the OX40 agonist ivuxolimab. Source of these receptors: an adult with an advanced solid tumor such as melanoma, head and neck, liver or kidney cancer.

The chain is built from TRBV2 and TRBJ2-3, with TRBD2 as a possible D gene (5 bases). The CDR3 sequence is 14 residues long. Germline V gene lookup returns CDR1 SNHLY and CDR2 FYNNEI. V was clipped by 5 bases and J by 1 base, with 10 bases between them. DNA of the CDR3: TGTGCCAGCAGTTCACGTAGCGGCACAGATACGCAGTATTTT. This translates into CASSSRSGTDTQYF. The full variable domain, in which reference TRBV2 and TRBJ2-3 provide the parts outside the CDR3, is EPEVTQTPSHQVTQMGQEVILRCVPISNHLYFYWYRQILGQKVEFLVSFYNNEISEKSEIFDDQFSVERPDGSNFTLKIRSTKLEDSAMYFCASSSRSGTDTQYFGPGTRLTVL.

The chain couples TRBV7-9 to TRBJ2-2, with 7 positions matching TRBD1. CDR1 is SEHNR and CDR2 is FQNEAQ in the germline V gene (reference sequence). J was trimmed by 2 bases and V by 4 bases; bases with no gene match: 4. CDR3 size: 15 residues. The CDR3 DNA sequence: TGTGCCAGCAGCTGGGGACAGACAAACACCGGGGAGCTGTTTTTT. Its protein product is CASSWGQTNTGELFF.

The chain joins TRBV4-2 to TRBJ2-3; tentative D call: TRBD2 (5 bases). V was clipped by 4 bases and J by 2 bases, with 13 bases between them. This CDR3 contains 15 residues. Germline CDR1 is LGHNA and CDR2 is YNFKEQ. The CDR3 DNA follows: TGTGCCAGCAGCCGCAGGACTGCTTACACAGATACGCAGTATTTT. This translates into CASSRRTAYTDTQYF.

The genes are TRBV6-4 and TRBJ2-1; D may be TRBD2 (5 bases). CDR1 is MRHNA, CDR2 SNTAGT, per germline. The CDR3 is made up of 13 amino acids. The V end was cut by 7 bases, the J end by 7 bases, with 14 bases between. The CDR3 is CASIGLAGNEQFF. Here the CDR3 DNA reads TGTGCCAGCATCGGACTGGCTGGGAATGAGCAGTTCTTC.

J is TRBJ1-5 and V is TRBV21-1. TRBV21-1 is reported as a pseudogene. The CDR3 loop spans 17 amino acids. This CDR3 reads CASSKVCDLGGNQPQHF. The DNA of the CDR3 is TGTGCCAGCAGCAAAGTGTGCGACTTAGGCGGCAATCAGCCCCAGCATTTT.

This sequence joins TRBV28 and TRBJ1-2, with 8 nucleotides matching TRBD1. CDR1 is MDHEN and CDR2 is SYDVKM in the germline V gene. This CDR3 is 15 amino acids long. J was trimmed by 8 bases and V by 6 bases; bases with no gene match: 14. The CDR3 sequence: CASREGQGAGGGYTF. CDR3 nucleotide sequence: TGTGCCAGCAGAGAAGGACAGGGTGCCGGCGGGGGCTACACCTTC.

J is TRBJ2-3 and V is TRBV7-9; D call uncertain. The V end was cut by 4 bases, the J end by 6 bases, with 17 bases between. Germline values: CDR1 SEHNR, CDR2 FQNEAQ (reference sequence). The CDR3 consists of 15 residues. The CDR3 bases are TGTGCCAGCAGCTCCTTCCTACCTACCTCGGATACGCAGTATTTT. Its translation is CASSSFLPTSDTQYF.

The chain links TRBV7-2 to TRBJ1-6; D might be TRBD1 (5 bases). The CDR3 is 14 residues long. Per the germline V gene, CDR1 is SGHTA and CDR2 is FQGNSA. CDR3: CALTDSSYNSPLHF. The CDR3 region has the DNA TGTGCTCTGACAGACAGCTCCTATAATTCACCCCTCCACTTT.

The CDR3 loop reads CASSLTFTRHLRPGELFF. In DNA, the CDR3 is TGTGCCAGCAGCTTAACTTTTACCAGGCACCTAAGGCCCGGGGAGCTGTTTTTT. The chain joins TRBV7-3 to TRBJ2-2, with unresolved D. From germline, CDR1 is SGHTA and CDR2 FQGTGA. The CDR3 extends over 18 amino acids. V lost 0 bases and J 6 bases, leaving 20 bases between the germline ends.

This clone was seen a few times. V is TRBV7-2 and J is TRBJ2-5; TRBD1 agrees at 12 bases. The junction had 6 bases not matched to a gene; V was cut back by 2 bases and J by 5 bases. This CDR3 is built from 16 residues. CDR1 SGHTA and CDR2 FQGNSA come from the germline V gene. The CDR3 sequence: CASSLIRDRGQETQYF. In nucleotides, the CDR3 is TGTGCCAGCAGCTTAATCCGGGACAGGGGGCAGGAGACCCAGTACTTC.

The chain has TRBV5-6 and TRBJ1-6; D may be TRBD1 (6 bases). The CDR3 is 16 residues long. CDR1 and CDR2 from the germline V gene are SGHDT and YYEEEE. Between the trimmed V and J ends, which lost 0 bases and 10 bases, there was a span of 17 bases. This chain's CDR3 is CASSLAGGALSSPLHF. Written as DNA, the CDR3 is TGTGCCAGCAGCTTGGCCGGGGGGGCTTTGAGCTCACCCCTCCACTTT.

This clone was detected only once. J is TRBJ1-2 and V is TRBV29-1; tentatively, D is TRBD1 (6 bases). The CDR3 runs to 12 residues. The germline V gene encodes CDR1 SQVTM and CDR2 ANQGSEA. The V end was cut by 4 bases, the J end by 7 bases, with 13 bases between. The CDR3 nucleotides are TGCAGCGTTGGGAGGGGGGCGGTTGGCTACACCTTC. This gives the protein CSVGRGAVGYTF.

The rearrangement links TRBV7-8 to TRBJ2-3; a possible D gene is TRBD2 (6 bases). CDR1 is SGHVS and CDR2 is FQNEAQ in the germline V gene. This CDR3 comprises 16 residues. V lost 8 bases and J lost 0, with 18 bases in between. This chain's CDR3 is CASALAGSFSTDTQYF. The CDR3 DNA sequence: TGTGCCAGCGCTTTGGCGGGGAGCTTTAGCACAGATACGCAGTATTTT.

The chain links TRBV28 to TRBJ2-2, with D perhaps TRBD2 (5 bases). Germline values: CDR1 MDHEN, CDR2 SYDVKM. The CDR3 is made up of 15 amino acids. Trimming pared 2 bases from V and 6 bases from J, leaving 13 bases between. DNA for the CDR3: TGTGCCAGCAGTTTACAGCGGATAATCTCCGGGGAGCTGTTTTTT. It codes for CASSLQRIISGELFF.